This T cell receptor beta chain is drawn from a study of beta chain features in type 1 diabetes. Findings and caveats of the study: VDJ junctions from patients with type 1 diabetes contained fewer insertions and more deletions.

What was sequenced were expressed TCRB transcripts, since all of the isolated RNA had been reverse transcribed. Using immunoSEQ multiplex PCR, the repertoire was profiled, and TCRdb retains in-frame clones only, with some absent. This table holds about 620,000 clones, less than 20% found once. Only a few counts were recorded for this clone. What it binds is not known. Sequenced: naive CD4+ T cells from blood. This TCR came from a man aged 18 to 35 in good health.

The CDR3, as DNA: TGTGCCAGCAGCTTAGTGCACGGAGTTAACTATGGCTACACCTTC. Encoded protein: CASSLVHGVNYGYTF. This sequence joins TRBV7-2 and TRBJ1-2; D call uncertain. Germline-derived CDR1 and CDR2 are SGHTA and FQGNSA. Between the trimmed V and J ends, which lost 1 base and 1 base, there was a span of 10 bases. The CDR3 contains 15 residues. Full variable domain (outside the CDR3, taken from reference TRBV7-2 and TRBJ1-2): GAGVSQSPSNKVTEKGKDVELRCDPISGHTALYWYRQSLGQGLEFLIYFQGNSAPDKSGLPSDRFSAERTGGSVSTLTIQRTQQEDSAVYLCASSLVHGVNYGYTFGSGTRLTVV.